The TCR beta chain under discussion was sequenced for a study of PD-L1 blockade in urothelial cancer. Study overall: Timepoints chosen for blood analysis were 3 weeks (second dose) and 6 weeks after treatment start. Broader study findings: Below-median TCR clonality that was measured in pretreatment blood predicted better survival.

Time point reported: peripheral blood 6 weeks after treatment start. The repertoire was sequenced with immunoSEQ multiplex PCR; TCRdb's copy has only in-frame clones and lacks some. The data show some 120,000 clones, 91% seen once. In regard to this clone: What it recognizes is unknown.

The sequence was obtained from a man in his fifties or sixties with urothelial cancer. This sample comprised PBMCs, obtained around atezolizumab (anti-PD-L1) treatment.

CDR3 residues: CASSREPGETQYF. The DNA for the CDR3 is TGTGCCAGCAGCAGGGAGCCGGGAGAGACCCAGTACTTC. This chain links TRBV7-3 with TRBJ2-5, with D perhaps TRBD2 (5 bases). Germline V gene data show CDR1 as SGHTA and CDR2 as FQGTGA. The CDR3 is 13 residues long. The V and J ends lost 5 bases and 4 bases respectively, with 11 bases between them.